This is a list of T cell receptor beta chains from one sample in a study of T cells in Graves' hyperthyroidism and ophthalmopathy. TCRdb independently ran MiXCR on the multiplex PCR reads; one entry per CDR3 protein. The sample contains about 530,000 distinct CDR3 sequences, 17% of which appear only once. The sequenced material came from blood. The receptors originated from a young woman with Graves' ophthalmopathy. The CDR3 runs from the conserved cysteine through the conserved F or W. The order of the fields is clone size, J gene, V gene, D gene, CDR3 protein, CDR3 DNA. D genes are given only for firm matches. Size values are once, few and many counts, or a class for expanded clones, and some rows have none.

size: few; J: TRBJ1-4; V: TRBV2; D: -; CDR3: CASSPEGGNNEKLFF; DNA: TGTGCCAGCTCCCCTGAGGGGGGCAATAATGAAAAACTGTTTTTT
size: many; J: TRBJ2-7; V: TRBV10-3; D: TRBD1; CDR3: CAISESTGEKAYEQYF; DNA: TGTGCCATCAGTGAGTCGACAGGGGAGAAAGCCTACGAGCAGTACTTC
size: many; J: TRBJ2-2; V: TRBV28; D: -; CDR3: CATRGGQPNTGELFF; DNA: TGTGCCACCCGGGGAGGCCAGCCGAACACCGGGGAGCTGTTTTTT
size: few; J: TRBJ2-1; V: TRBV15; D: TRBD1; CDR3: CATSVRTGGNNEQFF; DNA: TGTGCCACCAGCGTCAGGACAGGGGGCAACAATGAGCAGTTCTTC
size: many; J: TRBJ2-5; V: TRBV12-3/TRBV12-4; D: TRBD2; CDR3: CASSPGLAGVKTQYF; DNA: TGTGCCAGCAGTCCGGGACTAGCGGGAGTTAAGACCCAGTACTTC
size: few; J: TRBJ2-3; V: TRBV6-2/TRBV6-3; D: -; CDR3: CASSYSTSSRDTQYF; DNA: TGTGCCAGCAGTTACTCGACGTCGTCCAGGGATACGCAGTATTTT
size: -; J: TRBJ1-3; V: TRBV5-1; D: -; CDR3: CASSWGVSGNTIYF; DNA: TGCGCCAGCAGCTGGGGGGTCTCTGGAAACACCATATATTTT
size: few; J: TRBJ1-5; V: TRBV19; D: -; CDR3: CASSPLDGHNQPQHF; DNA: TGTGCCAGTAGTCCTCTGGACGGCCACAATCAGCCCCAGCATTTT
size: -; J: TRBJ2-4; V: TRBV9; D: -; CDR3: CASSRPGPWNIQYF; DNA: TGTGCCAGCAGCCGGCCGGGACCATGGAACATTCAGTACTTC
size: -; J: TRBJ1-6; V: TRBV5-1; D: -; CDR3: CASSLEGVNSPLHF; DNA: TGCGCCAGCAGCTTGGAAGGAGTAAATTCACCCCTCCACTTT
size: many; J: TRBJ2-7; V: TRBV30; D: TRBD1; CDR3: CAWSFRQGYEQYF; DNA: TGTGCCTGGAGTTTTCGACAGGGCTACGAGCAGTACTTC
size: -; J: TRBJ1-1; V: TRBV4-1; D: -; CDR3: CASSQPFGQSEAFF; DNA: TGCGCCAGCAGCCAACCCTTTGGACAGTCTGAAGCTTTCTTT
size: many; J: TRBJ1-1; V: TRBV28; D: -; CDR3: CASSFGPNFEAFF; DNA: TGTGCCAGCAGTTTCGGGCCCAACTTCGAAGCTTTCTTT
size: -; J: TRBJ2-7; V: TRBV5-5; D: -; CDR3: CASSPVPFTYEQYF; DNA: TGTGCCAGCAGCCCCGTCCCGTTCACCTACGAGCAGTACTTC
size: many; J: TRBJ2-3; V: TRBV2; D: -; CDR3: CASRFTGTDTQYF; DNA: TGTGCCAGCAGATTTACAGGAACAGATACGCAGTATTTT
size: many; J: TRBJ1-2; V: TRBV11-2; D: -; CDR3: CASSSSPWVADGYGYTF; DNA: TGTGCCAGCAGCTCAAGCCCGTGGGTTGCGGACGGCTATGGCTACACCTTC
size: few; J: TRBJ2-7; V: TRBV29-1; D: TRBD2; CDR3: CSVRGLADSYEQYF; DNA: TGCAGCGTTAGGGGACTAGCGGACTCCTACGAGCAGTACTTC
size: -; J: TRBJ1-4; V: TRBV6-2/TRBV6-3; D: -; CDR3: CASSWSQRNEKLFF; DNA: TGTGCCAGCAGTTGGAGTCAGCGTAATGAAAAACTGTTTTTT
size: few; J: TRBJ1-3; V: TRBV5-1; D: -; CDR3: CASSLGTVFSGNTIYF; DNA: TGCGCCAGCAGCTTGGGGACGGTATTCTCTGGAAACACCATATATTTT
size: many; J: TRBJ1-2; V: TRBV12-5; D: -; CDR3: CASGLDRGYYGYTF; DNA: TGTGCTAGTGGTTTGGACCGGGGCTACTATGGCTACACCTTC
size: many; J: TRBJ2-5; V: TRBV18; D: -; CDR3: CASSPYEGEETQYF; DNA: TGTGCCAGCTCACCATATGAGGGTGAAGAGACCCAGTACTTC
size: many; J: TRBJ1-4; V: TRBV3-1; D: -; CDR3: CASSRDGDEKLFF; DNA: TGTGCCAGCAGCCGGGACGGGGATGAAAAACTGTTTTTT
size: many; J: TRBJ1-6; V: TRBV10-2; D: -; CDR3: CASIRDSPLHF; DNA: TGCGCCAGCATCAGGGATTCACCCCTCCACTTT
size: few; J: TRBJ2-2; V: TRBV27; D: -; CDR3: CASSMTTTNTGELFF; DNA: TGTGCCAGCAGTATGACGACCACGAACACCGGGGAGCTGTTTTTT
size: many; J: TRBJ2-3; V: TRBV5-1; D: TRBD1; CDR3: CASSLVAGGPDTQYF; DNA: TGCGCCAGCAGCTTGGTAGCAGGGGGACCAGATACGCAGTATTTT
size: many; J: TRBJ1-1; V: TRBV6-1; D: -; CDR3: CATPGLNTEAFF; DNA: TGTGCCACCCCGGGGCTTAACACTGAAGCTTTCTTT
size: -; J: TRBJ1-5; V: TRBV19; D: -; CDR3: CASSSFPKGYSNQPQHF; DNA: TGTGCCAGTAGTTCTTTCCCGAAGGGATATAGCAATCAGCCCCAGCATTTT
size: -; J: TRBJ2-3; V: TRBV19; D: -; CDR3: CASSAADGRTDTQYF; DNA: TGTGCCAGTAGTGCCGCCGATGGGCGCACAGATACGCAGTATTTT
size: many; J: TRBJ2-3; V: TRBV24-1; D: TRBD1; CDR3: CATSGTGQGAKDTQYF; DNA: TGTGCCACCAGTGGCACGGGACAGGGGGCGAAAGATACGCAGTATTTT
size: -; J: TRBJ1-6; V: TRBV20-1; D: -; CDR3: CSASSSGASPLHF; DNA: TGCAGTGCTAGTTCATCGGGGGCTTCACCCCTCCACTTT
size: few; J: TRBJ2-7; V: TRBV27; D: TRBD2; CDR3: CASSLFTSGAYEQYF; DNA: TGTGCCAGCAGTTTATTTACTAGCGGGGCATACGAGCAGTACTTC
size: -; J: TRBJ1-4; V: TRBV20-1; D: TRBD1; CDR3: CSAARIQGDEKLFF; DNA: TGCAGTGCCGCTAGGATCCAGGGGGATGAAAAACTGTTTTTT
size: -; J: TRBJ2-5; V: TRBV6-1; D: -; CDR3: CASNLGLRRRETQYF; DNA: TGTGCCAGCAATTTAGGGCTGAGGAGGAGAGAGACCCAGTACTTC
size: many; J: TRBJ2-3; V: TRBV2; D: TRBD2; CDR3: CATNFAGTSGTDTQYF; DNA: TGTGCCACCAATTTCGCCGGGACTAGCGGCACAGATACGCAGTATTTT
size: few; J: TRBJ2-3; V: TRBV24-1; D: TRBD1; CDR3: CATSDYRGRTDTQCF; DNA: TGTGCCACCAGTGATTACAGGGGGCGCACAGATACGCAGTGTTTT
size: many; J: TRBJ2-1; V: TRBV7-2; D: TRBD1; CDR3: CASSINRGNEQFF; DNA: TGTGCCAGCAGCATTAACAGGGGGAATGAGCAGTTCTTC
size: few; J: TRBJ2-7; V: TRBV7-9; D: -; CDR3: CASSLDYRDGAYEQYF; DNA: TGTGCCAGCAGCTTAGATTATAGGGACGGAGCCTACGAGCAGTACTTC
size: -; J: TRBJ2-2; V: TRBV5-5; D: -; CDR3: CASSRKGGSTGELFF; DNA: TGTGCCAGCAGCAGAAAGGGGGGGAGCACCGGGGAGCTGTTTTTT